This T cell receptor (beta chain) was retrieved from a study of CD8 T cells in Susac syndrome. This clonotype has just a few counts. RNA in amounts of roughly 0.5 to 1 ug was reverse transcribed with random hexamers. MiXCR, run by TCRdb on the immunoSEQ multiplex PCR reads, gives a single entry per CDR3 protein. The sample lists some 76,000 distinct CDR3 sequences, around 90% seen once, with just over 0.5% in the top ten. The junction had 0 bases not matched to a gene; V was cut back by 8 bases and J by 4 bases. There are 13 residues in the CDR3. Germline lookup yields CDR1 MNHNS and CDR2 SASEGT. This chain connects TRBV6-1 to TRBJ2-1; 12 nucleotides agree with TRBD2. Material for sequencing was CD8+ T cells from PBMCs. The clonotype comes from a human donor with multiple sclerosis. CDR3 in amino acids: CASGTSGYNEQFF. The CDR3, as DNA: TGTGCCAGCGGGACTAGCGGGTACAATGAGCAGTTCTTC.